The 17 T cell receptor beta chains reported below all come from one sample, sequenced in a study of blood T cells in healthy people across ages. Through a sample-barcoded 5' primer and a J-beta primer mix, a second PCR was run for about 7 to 12 cycles. TCRdb re-analysed the 5' RACE reads in MiXCR, keeping a single row per CDR3 protein. The sample consists of hundreds of thousands of distinct CDR3 sequences, around 50% of them appearing once. The sequenced sample consisted of blood. Receptors originate from a man between 35 and 55 years old in good health.

A few counts support this clonotype. The chain is built from TRBV3-1 and TRBJ2-7; D gene unclear. V was pared by 4 bases and J by 5 bases, with 15 bases between. This CDR3 is built from 14 residues. CDR1 LGHDT and CDR2 YNNKEL come from the germline V gene (reference sequence). The CDR3 is CASSRTPAVNEQYF. The CDR3 nucleotides are TGTGCCAGCAGCCGAACCCCTGCGGTGAACGAGCAGTACTTC.

The chain links TRBV7-2 to TRBJ2-7; 7 nucleotides line up with TRBD2. With V trimmed by 1 base and J by 0 bases, 6 bases remained unmatched. Germline CDR1 SGHTA, CDR2 FQGNSA. This CDR3 is 16 amino acids long. CDR3 sequence (DNA): TGTGCCAGCAGCTTAGAGAGGGCGGGAGCCTCCTACGAGCAGTACTTC. It is translated as CASSLERAGASYEQYF.

The V call is TRBV4-3, the J call TRBJ2-3; D tentatively reads TRBD1 or TRBD2 (6 bases each). V was pared by 1 base and J by 1 base, with 9 bases between. This CDR3 spans 15 amino acids. Germline values: CDR1 LGHNA, CDR2 YSLEER. The CDR3 region is CASSQARGGTDTQYF. The CDR3 nucleotides are TGCGCCAGCAGCCAAGCTAGGGGGGGCACAGATACGCAGTATTTT.

This clonotype showed up just a few times. The chain is built from TRBV3-1 and TRBJ2-1; TRBD2 matches at 8 bases. Unmatched junction bases numbered 8, after V lost 4 bases and J lost 9 bases. The germline V gene encodes CDR1 LGHDT and CDR2 YNNKEL (reference sequence). The CDR3 has 14 residues. DNA of the CDR3: TGTGCCAGCAGCCCCGGGGGGGCCATGGGTGAGCAGTTCTTC. Its protein is CASSPGGAMGEQFF.

The J gene is TRBJ1-2, the V gene TRBV7-9; D remains unclear. This CDR3 spans 13 amino acids. Germline assignment: CDR1 SEHNR and CDR2 FQNEAQ (reference sequence). The V and J ends lost 1 base and 8 bases respectively, with 11 bases between them. CDR3 DNA: TGTGCCAGCAGCTTAGTACCTCTCGGAGGCTACACCTTC. Its translation is CASSLVPLGGYTF.

This clonotype was detected only a few times. This chain joins TRBV20-1 and TRBJ2-3; D is uncertain. V dropped 1 base and J dropped 4 bases, with 3 bases sitting between them. From germline, CDR1 is DFQATT and CDR2 SNEGSKA (reference sequence). CDR3 length equals 11 residues. CDR3 sequence: CSARGSDTQYF. CDR3 coding DNA: TGCAGTGCTAGAGGCTCAGATACGCAGTATTTT.

This clonotype was seen just once. The chain links TRBV7-9 to TRBJ2-1; 7 bases align to TRBD1. CDR3 size: 13 residues. V gave up 5 bases and J gave up 8 bases; unmatched junction bases: 6. CDR1 and CDR2 (germline): SEHNR, FQNEAQ (reference sequence). In DNA form, the CDR3 reads TGTGCCAGCAGCCCGAACACAGGGGATGAGCAGTTCTTC. It encodes CASSPNTGDEQFF.

By share, this clonotype ranks as medium-sized (0.01 to 0.1%). CDR3 DNA sequence: TGCAGTGCTAGAGACCTTCTAGCGGGGGATCAAGAGACCCAGTACTTC. Protein: CSARDLLAGDQETQYF. This chain joins TRBV20-1 and TRBJ2-5; 10 bases align to TRBD2. Germline V gives CDR1 DFQATT, CDR2 SNEGSKA (reference sequence). The length of the CDR3 is 16 residues. J gave up 2 bases and V 0 bases, and 6 bases lay outside the gene matches.

V usage is TRBV6-1 and J usage is TRBJ1-2; a weak D match, TRBD1 (5 bases). V was clipped by 0 bases and J by 5 bases, with 13 bases between them. CDR1 and CDR2 from the germline V gene are MNHNS and SASEGT. CDR3 length: 15 amino acids. The CDR3 DNA is TGTGCCAGCAGTGAAGCGGGGGGTATCGGGTATGGCTACACCTTC. Translating gives CASSEAGGIGYGYTF.

J is TRBJ1-1 and V is TRBV7-9, with 9 bases that match TRBD1. Germline V CDR1 and CDR2: SEHNR, FQNEAQ (reference sequence). V lost 5 bases to trimming and J lost 1 base; unmatched junction nucleotides: 8. This CDR3 is 16 amino acids long. The CDR3 DNA is TGTGCCAGCAGCGCCGACTCGGGACAGGGGAACACTGAAGCTTTCTTT. Encoded protein: CASSADSGQGNTEAFF.

V gene TRBV2 combines with J gene TRBJ1-5; D call uncertain. In germline, CDR1 is SNHLY, CDR2 FYNNEI. The CDR3 has 14 residues. Trimming shortened V by 7 bases and J by 1 base, and 11 bases separated the two germline ends. In DNA, the CDR3 is TGTGCCAGCACCGAGGGTGACAGCAATCAGCCCCAGCATTTT. It codes for CASTEGDSNQPQHF.

This chain connects TRBV29-1 to TRBJ1-5; perhaps TRBD1 as D (5 bases). The CDR3 is 12 residues long. Trimming took 4 bases from V and 5 from J, leaving 9 bases between them. Germline CDR1 is SQVTM and CDR2 is ANQGSEA. In DNA, the CDR3 is TGCAGCGTTGGAGGGGAAGATCAGCCCCAGCATTTT. Translation gives CSVGGEDQPQHF.

This chain links TRBV20-1 with TRBJ2-7; perhaps TRBD2 as D (6 bases). Germline loops: CDR1 DFQATT, CDR2 SNEGSKA (reference sequence). V lost 6 bases, J lost 1 base, and 25 bases lay in between. The CDR3 runs to 17 residues. The CDR3 region has the DNA TGCAGTGCGAGCGGGCTGCTCGCGGAGGGCCTTTCCTACGAGCAGTACTTC. It is translated as CSASGLLAEGLSYEQYF.

In this sample, this clonotype turned up many times. The chain joins TRBV13 to TRBJ2-3; TRBD2 is a possible D gene (5 bases). The CDR3 is made up of 14 amino acids. V was cut by 8 bases and J by 3 bases, with 15 bases left in between. In germline, CDR1 is PRHDT, CDR2 FYEKMQ (reference sequence). The CDR3 DNA reads as TGTGCCAGCTCTCTTACGACGGGGACAGATACGCAGTATTTT. Protein: CASSLTTGTDTQYF.

Worth noting for this clonotype: The junction differs from germline at one of its ends, possibly a read error. The genes are TRBV2 and TRBJ2-3; no firm D call. This CDR3 has 15 amino acids. Germline V gene data show CDR1 as SNHLY and CDR2 as FYNNEI. The CDR3 DNA reads as TGTGCCAGCAGGGTGTTAGAGATAATCACAGATACGCGGTATTTT. Translation gives CASRVLEIITDTRYF.

CDR3 sequence reads: CATSGRTVTDTQYF. CDR3 DNA: TGTGCCACCAGTGGTCGGACTGTCACAGATACGCAGTATTTT. The chain links TRBV24-1 to TRBJ2-3; D may be TRBD2 (5 bases). There are 14 residues in the CDR3. Germline CDR1 is KGHDR and CDR2 is SFDVKD. The V end was cut by 5 bases, the J end by 2 bases, with 10 bases between.

The V gene is TRBV28, the J gene TRBJ2-1; 8 bases align to TRBD2. This CDR3 contains 16 residues. Germline V gene lookup returns CDR1 MDHEN and CDR2 SYDVKM. Trimming at V came to 7 bases and at J to 0 bases, leaving 8 bases not matched to a gene. The DNA of the CDR3 is TGTGCCAGCACCACCATAGCGGGGAGCTCCTACAATGAGCAGTTCTTC. Protein product: CASTTIAGSSYNEQFF.